This T cell receptor beta chain was sequenced for a study of OX40 agonist ivuxolimab in advanced cancers. Study-wide context: The dose-escalation group included hepatocellular carcinoma, melanoma, renal cell carcinoma and head and neck cancer. About 44% of patients had received prior checkpoint inhibitor therapy.

This CDR3 spans 12 amino acids. V was clipped by 6 bases and J by 14 bases; unmatched bases: 8. CDR1 is SQVTM and CDR2 is ANQGSEA in the germline V gene. Autoimmune disease history or systemic immunosuppression led to patient exclusion. Sequencing was performed with immunoSEQ multiplex PCR; in TCRdb, only in-frame clones are kept and a portion is missing. Of some 14,000 clones in the sample, about 60% are singletons; the top ten hold 7.5% to 9.5%. J is TRBJ2-1 and V is TRBV29-1; 12 bases are shared with TRBD1. The sequence derives from an adult with an advanced solid tumor such as melanoma, head and neck, liver or kidney cancer. The material was CD4+ or CD8+ T cells sorted from blood, obtained in a trial of the OX40 agonist ivuxolimab. The CDR3 bases are TGCAGCGTCACGGGACAGGGGGCGCTGAAGTTCTTC. Protein sequence: CSVTGQGALKFF.